These T cell receptor beta chains were read from a single sample in a study of blood T cell repertoires in COVID-19. Using immunoSEQ multiplex PCR, the repertoire was profiled, and TCRdb retains in-frame clones only, with some absent. This sample has roughly 460,000 clones, with 85% to 90% found just once. Material for sequencing was peripheral blood. All receptors derive from a man in his late teens or twenties with COVID-19, enrolled during active disease. Each CDR3 is given with its conserved first and last residue. Fields, in order: J gene, V gene, clone size, D gene, CDR3 DNA, CDR3 protein. A D gene is named only where the DNA matches it firmly. Size is stated for part of the rows, as once, few or many counts, or as a class when the clone is expanded.

>TRBJ2-7|TRBV2|few|-
TGTGCCAGCATGGCTAGCCGAGCCACCTACGAGCAGTACTTC
CASMASRATYEQYF
>TRBJ1-6|TRBV5-6|-|-
TGTGCCAGCAGCTTGTTGGACATTGATCAATCACCCCTCCACTTT
CASSLLDIDQSPLHF
>TRBJ2-1|TRBV3-1/TRBV3-2|-|TRBD2
TGTGCCAGCAGCCAGGTCCTAGGCTTGCGGGAGTACAATGAGCAGTTCTTC
CASSQVLGLREYNEQFF
>TRBJ1-1|TRBV6-6|-|TRBD1
TGTGCCAGCAGATTGGACAGGGTTGGGACTGAAGCTTTCTTT
CASRLDRVGTEAFF
>TRBJ2-3|TRBV24-1|-|TRBD2
TGTGCCACCAGTGGACTAGCGGGAAGTTTTGACACAGATACGCAGTATTTT
CATSGLAGSFDTDTQYF
>TRBJ2-3|TRBV7-9|-|-
TGTGCCAGCGGTTGGACAGCGAGCACAGATACGCAGTATTTT
CASGWTASTDTQYF
>TRBJ2-2|TRBV5-1|few|TRBD2
TGCGCCAGCAGCTTAACTAGCGGGAGTAGCACCGGGGAGCTGTTTTTT
CASSLTSGSSTGELFF
>TRBJ2-7|TRBV11-3|-|TRBD2
TGTGCCAGCAGCTTAGGTTCGGGGACTAGCGTTGCCTACGAGCAGTACTTC
CASSLGSGTSVAYEQYF
>TRBJ1-6|TRBV6-4|-|-
TGTGCCAGCAGTGCGGACTTTAATTCACCCCTCCACTTT
CASSADFNSPLHF
>TRBJ1-5|TRBV7-9|-|-
TGTGCCAGCAGTCCCCGGGGAGGGGGCAATCAGCCCCAGCATTTT
CASSPRGGGNQPQHF
>TRBJ2-5|TRBV11-2|-|TRBD1
TGTGCCAGCAGCCCGGACAGGGACGGAGGAGAGACCCAGTACTTC
CASSPDRDGGETQYF
>TRBJ1-2|TRBV29-1|-|-
TGCAGCGCCACAGACAGGAGGCCCTATGGCTACACCTTC
CSATDRRPYGYTF
>TRBJ1-4|TRBV6-5|-|-
TGTGCCAGCAGTTACTCGGCAAAGAATGAAAAACTGTTTTTT
CASSYSAKNEKLFF
>TRBJ2-3|TRBV28|-|-
TGTGCCACCCTAGGGGGGGGGCCTTTCGATACGCAGTATTTT
CATLGGGPFDTQYF
>TRBJ2-3|TRBV4-1|-|-
TGCGCCAGCAGCCAAGTGCTGGTTGAGAGGCAGTATTTT
CASSQVLVERQYF
>TRBJ1-4|TRBV6-6|-|-
TGTGCCAGCAGTTATGTTGGAGCCGGGGGTGAAAAACTGTTTTTT
CASSYVGAGGEKLFF
>TRBJ2-7|TRBV2|-|-
TGTGCCAGCAGGGGGAGTGGAGTAAGAGCCTACGAGCAGTACTTC
CASRGSGVRAYEQYF